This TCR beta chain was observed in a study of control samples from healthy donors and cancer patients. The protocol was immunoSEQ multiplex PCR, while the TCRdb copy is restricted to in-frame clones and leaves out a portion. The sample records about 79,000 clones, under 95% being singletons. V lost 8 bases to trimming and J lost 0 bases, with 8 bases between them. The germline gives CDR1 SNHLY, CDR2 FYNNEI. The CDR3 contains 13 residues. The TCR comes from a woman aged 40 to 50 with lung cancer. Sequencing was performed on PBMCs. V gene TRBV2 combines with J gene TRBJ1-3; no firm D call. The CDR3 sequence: CASAFGSGNTIYF. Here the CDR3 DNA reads TGTGCCAGCGCTTTCGGCTCTGGAAACACCATATATTTT.